Included here is one TCR beta chain sequence, with context. Its antigen is not identified. Libraries were prepared by immunoSEQ multiplex PCR; TCRdb keeps only in-frame clonotypes and omits some of them. The table lists roughly 1,500,000 clones, 98% of them singletons. This record belongs to a study of shared clonotypes between healthy human individuals. Findings of the study overall: Few donors restricted represented genetic and exposure-history diversity. Generally, naive subsets came out with larger estimated richness than memory subsets.

The CDR3 loop spans 15 amino acids. From germline, CDR1 is SGHRS and CDR2 YFSETQ. V lost 6 bases and J 5 bases, leaving 20 bases between the germline ends. The sample taken for sequencing was naive CD4+ T cells sorted from blood. Stated subset: CD45RA+ positively selected. The clonotype comes from a man younger than 45 in good health. The chain employs TRBV5-1 and TRBJ1-1, with no clear D. The CDR3 here is CASIRSPISGTEAFF. The CDR3 nucleotides read TGCGCCAGCATCAGGTCTCCGATTTCGGGAACTGAAGCTTTCTTT.